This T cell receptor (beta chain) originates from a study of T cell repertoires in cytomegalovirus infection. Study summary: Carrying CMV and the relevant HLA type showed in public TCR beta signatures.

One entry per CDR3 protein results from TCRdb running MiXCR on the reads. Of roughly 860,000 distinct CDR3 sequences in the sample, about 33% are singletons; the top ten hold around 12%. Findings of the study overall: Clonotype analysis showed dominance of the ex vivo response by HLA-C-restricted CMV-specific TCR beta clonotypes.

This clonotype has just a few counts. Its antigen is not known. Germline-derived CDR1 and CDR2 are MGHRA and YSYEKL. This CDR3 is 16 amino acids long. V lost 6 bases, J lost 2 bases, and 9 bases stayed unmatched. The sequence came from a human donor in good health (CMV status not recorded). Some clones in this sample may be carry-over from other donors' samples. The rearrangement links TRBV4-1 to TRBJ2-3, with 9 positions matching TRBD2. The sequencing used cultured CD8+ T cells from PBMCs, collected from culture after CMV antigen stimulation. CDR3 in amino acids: CASRRASGDHTDTQYF. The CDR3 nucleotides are TGCGCCAGCAGAAGAGCTAGCGGGGACCACACAGATACGCAGTATTTT.